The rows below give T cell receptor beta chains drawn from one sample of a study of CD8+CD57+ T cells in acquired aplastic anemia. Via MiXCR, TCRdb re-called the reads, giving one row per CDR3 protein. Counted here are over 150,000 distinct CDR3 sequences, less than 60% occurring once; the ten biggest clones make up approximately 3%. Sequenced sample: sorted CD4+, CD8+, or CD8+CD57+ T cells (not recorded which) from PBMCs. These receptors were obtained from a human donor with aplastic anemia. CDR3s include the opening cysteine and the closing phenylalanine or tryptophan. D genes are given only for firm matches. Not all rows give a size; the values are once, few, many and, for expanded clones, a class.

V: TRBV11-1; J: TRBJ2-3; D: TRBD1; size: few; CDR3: CASSPGQLLSTDTQYF; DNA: TGTGCCAGCAGCCCGGGACAGTTACTTAGCACAGATACGCAGTATTTT
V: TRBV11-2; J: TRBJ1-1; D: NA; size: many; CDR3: CASSPKMGVWTEAFF; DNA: TGTGCCAGCAGCCCTAAGATGGGGGTGTGGACTGAAGCTTTCTTT
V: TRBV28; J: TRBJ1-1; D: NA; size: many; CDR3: CASGTGGAFF; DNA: TGTGCCAGCGGAACTGGAGGAGCTTTCTTT
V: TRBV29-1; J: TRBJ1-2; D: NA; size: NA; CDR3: CSVDGDGYTF; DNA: TGCAGCGTTGACGGCGATGGCTACACCTTC
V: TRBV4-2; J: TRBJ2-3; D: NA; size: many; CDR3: CASSQDTGYTQYF; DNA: TGTGCCAGCAGCCAAGATACCGGGTATACGCAGTATTTT
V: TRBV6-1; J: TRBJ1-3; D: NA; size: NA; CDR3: CASRNPGAGSTIYF; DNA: TGTGCCAGCAGAAACCCCGGGGCTGGAAGCACCATATATTTT
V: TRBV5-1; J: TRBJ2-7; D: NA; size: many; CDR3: CASSTPGGANDEQYF; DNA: TGCGCCAGCAGTACTCCTGGGGGAGCGAATGACGAGCAGTACTTC
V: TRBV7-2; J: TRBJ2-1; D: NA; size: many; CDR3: CASSLVWDSTEQFF; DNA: TGTGCCAGCAGCTTAGTTTGGGATTCCACTGAGCAGTTCTTC
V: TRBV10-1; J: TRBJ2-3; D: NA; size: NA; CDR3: CASSGYITDTQYF; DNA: TGCGCCAGCAGTGGATATATCACAGATACGCAGTATTTT
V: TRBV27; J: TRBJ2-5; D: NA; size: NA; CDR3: CASSLKGTHPRETQYF; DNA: TGTGCCAGCAGTTTAAAAGGGACGCATCCCCGGGAGACCCAGTACTTC
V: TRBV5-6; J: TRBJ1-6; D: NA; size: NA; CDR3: CASSLVPGGGSPLHF; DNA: TGTGCCAGCAGCTTGGTACCCGGGGGCGGCTCACCCCTCCACTTT
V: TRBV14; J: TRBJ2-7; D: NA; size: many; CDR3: CASSRNTGGEQYF; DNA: TGTGCCAGCAGCCGAAATACAGGAGGCGAGCAGTACTTC
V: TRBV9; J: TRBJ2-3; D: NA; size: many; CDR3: CASSVDGQVRTDTQYF; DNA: TGTGCCAGCAGCGTAGACGGTCAGGTGAGGACAGATACGCAGTATTTT
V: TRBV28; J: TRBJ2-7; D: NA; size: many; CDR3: CASSLGGSANEQYF; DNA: TGTGCCAGCAGTTTAGGAGGGTCGGCGAACGAGCAGTACTTC
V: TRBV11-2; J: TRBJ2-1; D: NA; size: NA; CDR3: CASSVFFDSLNYNEQFF; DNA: TGTGCTAGCAGCGTCTTCTTTGACAGCCTGAACTACAATGAGCAGTTCTTC
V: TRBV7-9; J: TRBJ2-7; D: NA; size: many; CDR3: CASNQIWDKQSYEQYF; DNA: TGTGCCAGCAATCAAATCTGGGACAAACAGTCCTACGAGCAGTACTTC
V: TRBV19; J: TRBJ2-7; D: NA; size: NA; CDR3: CASSVGQGGYEQYF; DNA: TGTGCCAGTAGTGTCGGACAGGGAGGGTACGAGCAGTACTTC
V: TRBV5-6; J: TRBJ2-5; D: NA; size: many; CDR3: CASSLRLGKETQYF; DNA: TGTGCCAGCAGCTTGAGGCTAGGGAAAGAGACCCAGTACTTC
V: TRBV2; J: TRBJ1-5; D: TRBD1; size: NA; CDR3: CASIGDRAPNQPQHF; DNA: TGTGCCAGCATTGGGGACAGGGCCCCTAATCAGCCCCAGCATTTT
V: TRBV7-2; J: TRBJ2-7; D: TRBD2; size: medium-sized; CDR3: CASRLAGEAEQYF; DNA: TGTGCCAGCAGGCTAGCGGGGGAAGCCGAGCAGTACTTC
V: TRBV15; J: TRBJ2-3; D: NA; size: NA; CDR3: CATSSEGRLDTQYF; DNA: TGTGCCACCAGCAGTGAGGGGAGGTTAGATACGCAGTATTTT
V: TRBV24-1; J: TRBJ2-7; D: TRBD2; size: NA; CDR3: CATSDSGTSAYSEQYF; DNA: TGTGCCACCAGTGACAGCGGGACTAGCGCGTACTCCGAGCAGTACTTC
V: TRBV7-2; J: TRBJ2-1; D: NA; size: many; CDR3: CASSLVQLTNNEQFF; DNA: TGTGCCAGCAGCTTAGTACAGCTAACAAACAATGAGCAGTTCTTC
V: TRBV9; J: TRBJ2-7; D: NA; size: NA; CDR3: CASSVSGLQGRYISYEQYF; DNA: TGTGCCAGCAGCGTATCCGGTCTTCAGGGGAGATATATCTCCTACGAGCAGTACTTC
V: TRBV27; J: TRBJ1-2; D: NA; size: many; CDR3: CASTSDYNYGYTF; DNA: TGTGCCAGCACTTCAGACTATAACTATGGCTACACCTTC
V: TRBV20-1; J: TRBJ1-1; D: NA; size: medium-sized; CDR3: CSARRIHTEAFF; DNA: TGCAGTGCTAGAAGGATCCACACTGAAGCTTTCTTT
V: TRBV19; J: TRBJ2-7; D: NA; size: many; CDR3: CASTVDGRSYEQYF; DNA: TGTGCAAGTACGGTCGACGGCCGCTCCTACGAGCAGTACTTC
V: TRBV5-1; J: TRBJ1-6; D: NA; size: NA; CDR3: CASSLAEGLGNSPLHF; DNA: TGCGCCAGCAGCTTGGCCGAGGGGCTGGGAAATTCACCCCTCCACTTT